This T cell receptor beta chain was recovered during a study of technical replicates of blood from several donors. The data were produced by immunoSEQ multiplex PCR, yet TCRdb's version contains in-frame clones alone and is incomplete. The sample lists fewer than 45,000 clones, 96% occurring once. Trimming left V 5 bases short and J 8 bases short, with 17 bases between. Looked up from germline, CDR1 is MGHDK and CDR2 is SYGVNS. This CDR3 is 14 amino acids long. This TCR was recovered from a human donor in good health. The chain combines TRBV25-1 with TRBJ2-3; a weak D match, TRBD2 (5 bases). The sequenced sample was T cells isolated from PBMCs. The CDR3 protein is CASSPPRGMGTQYF. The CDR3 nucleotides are TGTGCCAGCAGTCCTCCGAGAGGGATGGGTACGCAGTATTTT.